Given below is one T cell receptor (beta chain) in context. It has no known antigen specificity. Base-call qualities are not available, and no considerably larger clone is one nucleotide away. Libraries were prepared through the immunoSEQ multiplex PCR assay. As for the authors' bioinformatics: A statistical classification framework was built to diagnose cytomegalovirus status from the catalog of TCR beta chain sequences. Drawn from immuneACCESS, this table holds only the in-frame rearrangements with V and J called that TCRdb kept. Clones are partly lost; checked studies trace under half to an unresolved V gene and leave the rest unexplained. The V and J calls and clone size come from that table; D and trimming were worked out from the DNA. The sample table contains approximately 140,000 clones; only one count was recorded for less than 90% of them. The ten largest clones capture about 2.7% of the sample.

The entry originates in a study of cytomegalovirus exposure and HLA in healthy donors (dated by TCRdb to the late 2010s). With regard to the full study: The roughly 700 repertoires of the first cohort and the roughly 120 validation repertoires were produced on the same platform, according to a later analysis. The aim of the study was to test whether cataloging public T cell receptors could identify signatures of past pathogen exposure. High-throughput TCR immunosequencing, statistical association of individual TCRs with disease status, and machine learning were combined to predict cytomegalovirus infection status. Besides the first cohort of 550 to 750 subjects, a separate validation cohort made up of roughly 120 different subjects was used.

Broader findings and caveats from the paper: Cytomegalovirus status was reported to be diagnosed by the classifier with high specificity and sensitivity in both the original and validation cohorts. While some public TCRs were present in many individuals, most TCR sequences turned up only very rarely across donors. The authors suggested that the approach could potentially be generalized to other disease states and immunological phenotypes. The study listed over 150 TCR beta chains as associated with cytomegalovirus. A few of the identified cytomegalovirus-associated TCR beta chains were confirmed in vitro to be specific for cytomegalovirus antigens. A later analysis found that TCRs clustered in the first cohort also tended to co-occur in the roughly 120 validation repertoires, with 94% of cluster scores above 0. The validation cohort had no HLA typing available for a later analysis, so co-occurrence within that cohort was assessed over all 120 or so repertoires.

From V the trimming removes 5 bases and from J it removes 8 bases, while the gene matches leave 9 bases of the junction unaccounted for. CDR1 and CDR2 were assigned from the germline V gene (reference sequence) as SEHNR and FQNEAQ. The CDR3 contains 14 residues, cysteine and phenylalanine counted. The sequence is cut down to CDR3 DNA, 42 bases in frame from base 1. The donors belonged to the validation cohort of around 110 subjects, which was separate from the roughly 700-subject first cohort. This sequence uses TRBV7-9 and TRBJ1-2; 9 middle bases align to TRBD1. The source of this sequence is a man younger than 35 in good health and CMV-seronegative. What was sequenced was PBMCs. The CDR3 region reads CASSRDRDTGGYTF. The DNA sequence reads TGTGCCAGCAGCCGGGACAGGGATACGGGGGGCTACACCTTC.